This is a list of T cell receptor beta chains from one sample in a study of T cell responses to AZD1222 COVID-19 vaccine. The method was immunoSEQ multiplex PCR; TCRdb's version includes in-frame clones alone and lacks a portion of them. The sample yields roughly 120,000 clones, 70% to 90% seen once. Sequencing used peripheral blood, obtained on day 0 of AZD1222 vaccination. The source of these receptors is an adult in good health. Both conserved end residues are part of each CDR3. A D gene is named only where the DNA matches it firmly.

V gene: TRBV7-2
D gene: TRBD1
CDR3 protein: CASSSSGTGPTDTQYF

V gene: TRBV6-5
D gene: TRBD1
CDR3 protein: CASSWGQGGNTIYF

V gene: TRBV7-8
D gene: .
CDR3 protein: CASILGATYNSPLHF

V gene: TRBV28
D gene: .
CDR3 protein: CASTSKVSGVFGAFF

V gene: TRBV2
D gene: .
CDR3 protein: CASSEGLLDEKLFF

V gene: TRBV6-5
D gene: TRBD1
CDR3 protein: CASSYDRANQPQHF

V gene: TRBV6-1
D gene: TRBD2
CDR3 protein: CASSERAGGDTQYF

V gene: TRBV9
D gene: TRBD2
CDR3 protein: CASSVEWGGFGDEQFF

V gene: TRBV6-5
D gene: .
CDR3 protein: CASSSYKWGYEQYF

V gene: TRBV3-1/TRBV3-2
D gene: .
CDR3 protein: CASSSTQDAEKLFF

V gene: TRBV6-2/TRBV6-3
D gene: .
CDR3 protein: CASSYVSGRETQYF

V gene: TRBV3-1/TRBV3-2
D gene: TRBD1
CDR3 protein: CASSRYGTGEANYGYTF

V gene: TRBV28
D gene: .
CDR3 protein: CAIYGTLNYGYTF

V gene: TRBV19
D gene: TRBD1
CDR3 protein: CASSMAAGGQPQHF

V gene: TRBV19
D gene: TRBD1
CDR3 protein: CASSMAGTGNEKLFF

V gene: TRBV5-1
D gene: TRBD2
CDR3 protein: CASSLAGGPGEDTQYF

V gene: TRBV9
D gene: .
CDR3 protein: CASSVAHEQFF

V gene: TRBV5-6
D gene: .
CDR3 protein: CASGPGLNTDTQYF

V gene: TRBV27
D gene: .
CDR3 protein: CASSLSGGSGTEAFF

V gene: TRBV7-7
D gene: .
CDR3 protein: CASSPTGSDTEAFF

V gene: TRBV6-2/TRBV6-3
D gene: .
CDR3 protein: CASSYQAGGYTF

V gene: TRBV10-3
D gene: .
CDR3 protein: CAISGQGGSSYNEQFF

V gene: TRBV9
D gene: .
CDR3 protein: CASSVLSGGTAGELFF

V gene: TRBV29-1
D gene: .
CDR3 protein: CSISGSRSTDTQYF

V gene: TRBV5-6
D gene: TRBD1
CDR3 protein: CASSAPGGDGYTF

V gene: TRBV6-2/TRBV6-3
D gene: TRBD1
CDR3 protein: CASSTAGTGTYGYTF

V gene: TRBV3-1/TRBV3-2
D gene: TRBD2
CDR3 protein: CASSLEGLAGGFTNEQFF

V gene: TRBV6-2/TRBV6-3
D gene: .
CDR3 protein: CASSSPRAYSNQPQHF

V gene: TRBV12-3/TRBV12-4
D gene: TRBD1
CDR3 protein: CASSFQGGTEAFF

V gene: TRBV28
D gene: .
CDR3 protein: CASSPYPGANVLTF

V gene: TRBV2
D gene: TRBD1
CDR3 protein: CASRRQGADQETQYF

V gene: TRBV9
D gene: .
CDR3 protein: CASSLGGASNTGELFF

V gene: TRBV27
D gene: .
CDR3 protein: CASSVRDFNTEAFF